This T cell receptor beta chain was documented in a study of shared clonotypes between healthy human individuals. The study, taken as a whole, reports: Although depth was large, rarefaction showed that sequencing of the sorted subsets was incomplete. Sharing across four donors was seen in 4.5% to 6.5% of naive CD4 clonotypes.

Concerning this clone: Its antigen is as yet unknown.

Naive CD8 cells were CD45RO-negative, positively selected for CCR7, excluding terminally differentiated effector memory CD45RA+ cells. The assay ran at deep level. Every subset had its genomic DNA shared out evenly among several immunoSEQ plates. Method: immunoSEQ multiplex PCR; TCRdb's copy keeps in-frame clones and lacks some. This table holds approximately 720,000 clones, roughly nine tenths found once. The source material was naive CD8+ T cells sorted from blood. This receptor was taken from a man aged 25 to 40 in good health.

CDR3 sequence (DNA): TGTGCCAGCAGCATGGAGGGAGAAGCTTTCTTT. Amino acids: CASSMEGEAFF. The chain recombines TRBV7-9 with TRBJ1-1; unclear D gene. Trimming removed 5 bases from V and 8 bases from J, with 9 bases in between. Germline lookup yields CDR1 SEHNR and CDR2 FQNEAQ (reference sequence). This CDR3 region has 11 residues.